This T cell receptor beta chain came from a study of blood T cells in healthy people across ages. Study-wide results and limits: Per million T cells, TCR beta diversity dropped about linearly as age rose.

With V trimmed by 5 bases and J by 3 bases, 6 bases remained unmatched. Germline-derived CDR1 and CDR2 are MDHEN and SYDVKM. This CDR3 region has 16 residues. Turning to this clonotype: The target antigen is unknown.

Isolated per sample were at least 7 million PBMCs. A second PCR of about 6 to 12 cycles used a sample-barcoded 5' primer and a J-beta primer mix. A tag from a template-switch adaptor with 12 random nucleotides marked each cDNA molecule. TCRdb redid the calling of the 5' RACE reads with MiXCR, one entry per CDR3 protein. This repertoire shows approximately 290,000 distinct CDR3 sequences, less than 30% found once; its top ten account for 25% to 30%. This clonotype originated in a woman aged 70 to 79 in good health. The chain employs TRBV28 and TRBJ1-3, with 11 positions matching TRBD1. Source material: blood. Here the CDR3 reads CASSVPGQGDGNTIYF. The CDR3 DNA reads TGTGCCAGCAGTGTCCCGGGACAGGGGGATGGAAACACCATATATTTT.